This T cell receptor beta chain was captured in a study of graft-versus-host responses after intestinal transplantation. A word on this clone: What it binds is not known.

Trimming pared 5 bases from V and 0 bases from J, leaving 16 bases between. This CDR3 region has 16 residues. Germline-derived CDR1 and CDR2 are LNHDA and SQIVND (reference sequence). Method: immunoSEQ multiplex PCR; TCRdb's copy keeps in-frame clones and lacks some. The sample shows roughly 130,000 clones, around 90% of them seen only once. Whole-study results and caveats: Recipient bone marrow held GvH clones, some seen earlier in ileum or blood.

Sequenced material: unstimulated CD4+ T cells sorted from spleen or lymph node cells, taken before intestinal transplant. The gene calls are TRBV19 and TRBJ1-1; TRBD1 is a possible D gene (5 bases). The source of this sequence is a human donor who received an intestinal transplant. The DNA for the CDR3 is TGTGCCAGTAGTTCTCGACTGGGACGGATGAACACTGAAGCTTTCTTT. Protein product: CASSSRLGRMNTEAFF.